This entry concerns a single T cell receptor beta chain. The antigen is unknown. This CDR3 has 16 amino acids. Germline CDR1 is MGHRA and CDR2 is YSYEKL. V lost 4 bases and J lost 2; bases outside the gene matches: 7. The data derive from a study of graft-versus-host responses after intestinal transplantation. Whole-study context: Each recipient received a multivisceral, liver-intestinal, or isolated intestinal graft. Each patient got anti-thymocyte globulin induction, then tacrolimus and steroids for roughly 3 years. Study-wide points: Present in recipient marrow, GvH clones included some that appeared first in ileum or blood.

Method: immunoSEQ multiplex PCR; TCRdb's copy keeps in-frame clones and lacks some. The sample holds 30,000 to 40,000 clones; 85% to 95% are singletons and the top ten take less than 25%. This TCR was sampled from a human donor who was the organ donor for an intestinal transplant. The sequencing used unstimulated CD8+ T cells sorted from spleen or lymph node cells, collected before transplant. V usage is TRBV4-1 and J usage is TRBJ2-3, with 9 bases that match TRBD2. CDR3 sequence (DNA): TGCGCCAGCAGCCTTCGGGTAGCGGGAGCCACAGATACGCAGTATTTT. Protein product: CASSLRVAGATDTQYF.